These 4 T cell receptor beta chains were sequenced from one sample in a study of vaccination effects on CD4 cells after COVID-19. Antigens of these TCRs are unknown. Upon completion of more than eight days in culture, CD4+ T cells were isolated. The person's infection with SARS-CoV-2, confirmed by PCR, took place between March and December 2020. Each participant was administered two doses of either the BNT162b2 or the mRNA-1273 vaccine. TCRdb's table, derived via immunoSEQ multiplex PCR, lists solely in-frame clones and lacks some. This repertoire shows tens of thousands of clones, just over 75% found once; its top ten account for roughly 3.6%. The material sequenced was CD4+ T cells from PBMCs cultured without peptide, taken after COVID-19 vaccination. The source of these receptors is a human donor who had a prior SARS-CoV-2 infection.

The chain joins TRBV24-1 to TRBJ2-1; TRBD2 matches at 8 bases. This CDR3 has 19 residues. From germline, CDR1 is KGHDR and CDR2 SFDVKD. V trimming: 3 bases; J trimming: 7 bases; junction bases outside the gene matches: 19. The CDR3 nucleotides are TGTGCCACCAGTGATCGACAACCGACCGCTAGCGGGTGGGGGAATGAGCAGTTCTTC. Residues: CATSDRQPTASGWGNEQFF.

This chain links TRBV7-3 with TRBJ2-1, with TRBD2 identical over 9 bases. Trimming cost V 8 bases and J 8 bases; bases outside gene matches: 10. This CDR3 is 14 amino acids long. Germline CDR1 and CDR2: SGHTA and FQGTGA. The chain's CDR3 is CASRIAGDSYEQFF. CDR3 nucleotide sequence: TGTGCCAGCCGGATAGCGGGAGATAGCTATGAGCAGTTCTTC.

This clone has just a few counts. The chain combines TRBV30 with TRBJ1-2, with a weak D call TRBD1 (5 bases). Trimming took 2 bases from V and 5 from J, leaving 15 bases between them. The length of the CDR3 is 14 residues. Germline assignment: CDR1 GTSNPN and CDR2 SVGIG (reference sequence). CDR3 protein: CAWSPGHGGYGYTF. The CDR3 nucleotides read TGTGCCTGGAGTCCCGGACACGGAGGGTATGGCTACACCTTC.

V gene TRBV5-4 combines with J gene TRBJ2-3; TRBD2 matches 8 bases. The V and J ends lost 1 base and 2 bases, in that order; junction bases with no gene match: 6. The CDR3 has 16 residues. The germline V gene has CDR1 SGHNT and CDR2 YYREEE (reference sequence). The CDR3 nucleotides read TGTGCCAGCAGCTTGAAGCGGGGGCCGAACACAGATACGCAGTATTTT. Protein sequence: CASSLKRGPNTDTQYF.